A single sample is the source of the 5 T cell receptor beta chains below, sequenced in a study of cytomegalovirus exposure and HLA in healthy donors. Using immunoSEQ multiplex PCR, the repertoire was profiled, and TCRdb retains in-frame clones only, with some absent. The table has about 360,000 clones, roughly 85% seen once. Sequenced sample: PBMCs. The receptors derive from a woman aged 18-29 years in good health and CMV-seronegative.

This clone has a single count. The V gene is TRBV28, the J gene TRBJ1-2; 8 bases align to TRBD1. The V gene's germline CDR1 is MDHEN and CDR2 SYDVKM. The V and J ends lost 6 bases and 8 bases, in that order; junction bases with no gene match: 11. CDR3 length: 14 amino acids. CDR3 nucleotides: TGTGCCAGCAGGACCACGGCGGACAGGGACGGCTACACCTTC. Amino acids: CASRTTADRDGYTF.

The gene calls are TRBV7-9 and TRBJ2-5; a possible D gene is TRBD2 (6 bases). The V gene lost 5 bases and the J gene lost 1 base, with 14 bases spanning the gap. The CDR3 is made up of 15 amino acids. Germline V gene sequence: CDR1 SEHNR, CDR2 FQNEAQ (reference sequence). CDR3 sequence reads: CASSPVGTFQETQYF. The CDR3 DNA reads TGTGCCAGCAGCCCCGTGGGGACTTTCCAAGAGACCCAGTACTTC.

V and J are TRBV6-1 and TRBJ2-3; possible D gene TRBD1, 5 bases. The V end was cut by 11 bases, the J end by 3 bases, with 18 bases between. CDR3 length: 14 amino acids. CDR1 and CDR2 from the germline V gene are MNHNS and SASEGT. This CDR3 reads CAGSGRTVTDTQYF. The CDR3 DNA sequence: TGTGCCGGGTCAGGGCGCACGGTTACAGATACGCAGTATTTT.

V is TRBV19 and J is TRBJ2-1; TRBD2 matches at 9 bases. Germline CDR1 LNHDA, CDR2 SQIVND (reference sequence). The CDR3 sequence is 15 residues long. With 2 bases clipped from V and 5 bases from J, the junction kept 4 bases outside the gene matches. The CDR3 sequence: CASSILRGGDNEQFF. CDR3 DNA sequence: TGTGCCAGTAGTATATTGCGGGGGGGTGACAATGAGCAGTTCTTC.

The chain recombines TRBV6-1 with TRBJ1-1; the match to TRBD1 covers 11 bases. The CDR3 covers 15 residues. CDR1 and CDR2 from the germline V gene are MNHNS and SASEGT. V lost 0 bases, J lost 5 bases, and 2 bases stayed unmatched. The CDR3 nucleotides read TGTGCCAGCAGTGAAGCGGGGACAGGGGGTACTGAAGCTTTCTTT. This sequence encodes CASSEAGTGGTEAFF.